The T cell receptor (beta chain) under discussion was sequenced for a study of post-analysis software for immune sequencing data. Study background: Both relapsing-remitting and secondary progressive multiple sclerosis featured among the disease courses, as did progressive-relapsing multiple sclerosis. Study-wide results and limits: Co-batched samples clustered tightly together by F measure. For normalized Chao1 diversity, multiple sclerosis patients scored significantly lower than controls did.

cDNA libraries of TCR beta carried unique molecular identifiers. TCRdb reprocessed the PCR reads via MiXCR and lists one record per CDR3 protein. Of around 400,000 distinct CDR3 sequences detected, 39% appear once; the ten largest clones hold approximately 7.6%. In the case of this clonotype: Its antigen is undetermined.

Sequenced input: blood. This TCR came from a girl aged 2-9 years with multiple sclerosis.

The CDR3 coding sequence is TGTGCCAGCAGTTTCGGGGGGGCGCTTAACTACGAGCAGTACTTC. It yields the protein CASSFGGALNYEQYF. The V gene is TRBV28, the J gene TRBJ2-5, with 8 bases aligning to TRBD2. The end of the DNA aligns better with TRBJ2-7, so the J call may be wrong. The CDR3 is made up of 15 amino acids. CDR1 and CDR2 from the germline V gene are MDHEN and SYDVKM.